The rows below give T cell receptor beta chains drawn from one sample of a study of read filtering for tumor transcriptome and immune sequencing. MiXCR was run by TCRdb on the reads, yielding one entry per CDR3 protein. The table shows some 48,000 distinct CDR3 sequences, with 15% to 20% occurring only once. What was sequenced was a population of CD138-negative cells sorted from bone marrow. The receptor set was obtained from a donor aged 40 or over with multiple myeloma. Each CDR3 is given with its conserved first and last residue. A D gene is named only where the DNA matches it firmly. The size field reads once, few, many, or a class for an expanded clone.

-	many	TRBV20-1	TRBJ2-1	CSASRGPYNEQFF	TGCAGTGCTAGCCGGGGGCCCTACAATGAGCAGTTCTTC
TRBD2	many	TRBV19	TRBJ2-7	CASSTVAGEEYEQYF	TGTGCCAGTAGTACCGTGGCGGGAGAGGAGTACGAGCAGTACTTC
-	many	TRBV7-2	TRBJ2-1	CASSWISHEQFF	TGTGCCAGCAGCTGGATAAGCCATGAGCAGTTCTTC
TRBD1	once	TRBV5-1	TRBJ2-7	CASSLLDRAEQYF	TGCGCCAGCAGCTTGTTGGACAGGGCCGAGCAGTACTTC
-	many	TRBV5-1	TRBJ1-2	CASSQDTGNYGYTF	TGCGCCAGCAGCCAGGACACAGGGAACTATGGCTACACCTTC
TRBD1	many	TRBV12-3/TRBV12-4	TRBJ2-5	CASSSGQGADLGGTQYF	TGTGCCAGCAGCTCCGGGCAGGGGGCGGATTTAGGTGGGACCCAGTACTTC
-	many	TRBV5-1	TRBJ2-3	CASSHQGDTQYF	TGCGCCAGCAGCCACCAAGGGGATACGCAGTATTTT
-	few	TRBV6-1	TRBJ1-5	CASSEGQLGGQPQHF	TGTGCCAGCAGTGAAGGTCAATTGGGAGGTCAGCCCCAGCATTTT
-	few	TRBV5-1	TRBJ1-4	CASSLRIFGTNEKLFF	TGCGCCAGCAGCCTCCGGATATTTGGGACTAATGAAAAACTGTTTTTT
TRBD2	large	TRBV15	TRBJ2-1	CATSSVAGEEQFF	TGTGCCACCAGCAGTGTGGCGGGGGAAGAGCAGTTCTTC